The clone carrying this TCR beta chain appeared a few times. Antigen specificity is unknown. Semi-nested PCR with Nested Universal Primer A followed constant-region reverse priming of full-length variable regions. TCRdb recomputed calls from the 5' RACE reads with MiXCR, one row per CDR3 protein. The sample has tens of thousands of distinct CDR3 sequences, around a quarter seen once. Whole-study findings and limits: The larger-cohort validation was restricted to a single TCR beta V-J rearrangement rather than whole repertoires. In terms of TCR gene usage, tumor memory CD4+ T cells clustered together with blood and lymph node memory CD4+ cells, as well as with lymph node naive CD4+ cells. Tumor-infiltrating Treg TCR alpha and beta sequences overlapped most with tumor naive CD4+ T cells, then blood naive.

The V gene's germline CDR1 is SGHRS and CDR2 YFSETQ. V lost 0 bases and J lost 9, with 13 bases in between. This CDR3 has 14 residues. The sequencing sample was made of memory CD4+ T cells sorted from blood. As to subset: memory CD4+ T cells, CD4+CD45RO+CD25-. The clonotype was recovered from a female donor with breast cancer. The rearrangement joins TRBV5-1 to TRBJ2-1; D is ambiguous. The CDR3 spells CASSLAVVGTEQFF. DNA of the CDR3: TGCGCCAGCAGCTTGGCCGTCGTAGGTACTGAGCAGTTCTTC.